This T cell receptor beta chain stems from a study of cytomegalovirus exposure and HLA in healthy donors. General study findings and limits: TCR beta chains numbering approximately 150 were designated cytomegalovirus-associated. A later analysis associated under 20,000 TCR beta sequences with HLA alleles at a 0.05 false discovery rate. Researchers left out some V segments, among them TRBV6-2 and TRBV6-3, as indistinguishable.

As concerns this clone: Its specificity is not known.

Sampled while nominally healthy, donors likely had unrecorded immune exposures. Trimming shortened V by 1 base and J by 6 bases, and 12 bases separated the two germline ends. This CDR3 comprises 14 residues. Germline-derived CDR1 and CDR2 are SGHAT and FQDESV (reference sequence). The PCR used 60 Vbeta and 13 Jbeta primers. Using immunoSEQ multiplex PCR, the repertoire was profiled, and TCRdb retains in-frame clones only, with some absent. The sample yields some 180,000 clones, 65% to 90% seen once. The sample consisted of PBMCs. The receptor's source is a male donor in good health and CMV-seronegative. The V call is TRBV11-1, the J call TRBJ1-2, with TRBD1 as a possible D gene (6 bases). This CDR3 reads CASSLEGEADGYTF. The CDR3 nucleotides read TGTGCCAGCAGCTTAGAGGGGGAAGCGGATGGCTACACCTTC.